These 5 T cell receptor beta chains came from one sample sequenced in a study of glioma-infiltrating T cells. The iRepertoire nested amplicon-rescue multiplex PCR amplified TCR alpha and beta CDR3s from RNA. Using its own MiXCR run on the multiplex PCR reads, TCRdb lists one record per CDR3 protein. The sample includes 100,000 to 150,000 distinct CDR3 sequences, roughly 23% seen only once; the top ten take 13% to 15%. The source material was glioma tissue, nonneoplastic brain tissue, or PBMCs (not recorded which). All receptors derive from a human donor with low-grade glioma or glioblastoma, undergoing nonglioma brain surgery, or in good health (not recorded which).

There are a few counts of this clonotype. The rearrangement joins TRBV5-4 to TRBJ1-1, with no clear D. CDR1 is SGHNT, CDR2 YYREEE, per germline (reference sequence). Trimming removed 2 bases at V and 0 bases at J, with 11 bases between. CDR3 length equals 15 residues. CDR3 region: CASSLQREMNTEAFF. In DNA, the CDR3 is TGTGCCAGCAGCTTACAAAGAGAGATGAACACTGAAGCTTTCTTT.

This clonotype showed up many times. This chain uses TRBV19 with TRBJ2-3, with a possible D match to TRBD2 (6 bases). Trimming removed 7 bases at V and 6 bases at J, with 17 bases between. The germline V gene has CDR1 LNHDA and CDR2 SQIVND (reference sequence). The CDR3 consists of 14 residues. The CDR3 sequence is CASTRTTPPDTQYF. In DNA, the CDR3 is TGTGCCAGTACCCGGACTACCCCCCCGGATACGCAGTATTTT. The full variable domain, its missing parts supplied by reference TRBV19 and TRBJ2-3, is DGGITQSPKYLFRKEGQNVTLSCEQNLNHDAMYWYRQDPGQGLRLIYYSQIVNDFQKGDIAEGYSVSREKKESFPLTVTSAQKNPTAFYLCASTRTTPPDTQYFGPGTRLTVL.

This clonotype was found a few times. With a much larger clone just one base away, this may be a read error. The rearrangement joins TRBV3-1 to TRBJ2-2, with D unresolved. The V gene's germline CDR1 is LGHDT and CDR2 YNNKEL (reference sequence). This CDR3 comprises 15 residues. V shed 1 base and J shed 4 bases, with 10 bases lying between them. CDR3 residues: CASSQVSGGTGELFF. CDR3 bases: TGTGCCAGCAGCCAAGTGTCCGGTGGCACCGGGGAGCTGTTTTTT.

This clonotype has a count of ten or more. The chain recombines TRBV7-2 with TRBJ2-7; 8 positions match TRBD2. J gave up 3 bases and V 4 bases, and 8 bases lay outside the gene matches. The CDR3 has 15 amino acids. Per the germline V gene, CDR1 is SGHTA and CDR2 is FQGNSA. In DNA form, the CDR3 reads TGTGCCAGCAGCTATCGACTAGCGTTTAACTACGAGCAGTACTTC. Its protein is CASSYRLAFNYEQYF. Complete variable domain (other parts from reference TRBV7-2 and TRBJ2-7): GAGVSQSPSNKVTEKGKDVELRCDPISGHTALYWYRQSLGQGLEFLIYFQGNSAPDKSGLPSDRFSAERTGGSVSTLTIQRTQQEDSAVYLCASSYRLAFNYEQYFGPGTRLTVT.

This clonotype was seen once. The junction shows a germline mismatch at one end, possibly a read error. This rearrangement joins TRBV5-1 to TRBJ1-1; D is unclear. CDR1 and CDR2 from the germline V gene are SGHRS and YFSETQ. The CDR3 consists of 15 residues. CDR3 loop: CASSLAPDLSTEAFF. CDR3 nucleotide sequence: TGCGCCAGCAGCTTGGCACCAGACCTGAGCACTGAAGCCTTCTTT.